Listed below are T cell receptor beta chains from one sample, sequenced in a study of beta chain features in type 1 diabetes. The table came from immunoSEQ multiplex PCR; TCRdb's copy has only in-frame clones and leaves some out. The sample lists 600,000 to 700,000 clones, around 11% occurring once. What was sequenced was naive CD4+ T cells from blood. All receptors derive from a man younger than 40 with type 1 diabetes. The CDR3 runs from the conserved cysteine through the conserved F or W. Each record gives: CDR3 protein, CDR3 DNA, J gene, clone size, V gene, D gene. D genes are given only for firm matches. Clone size is stated in some rows and not others, as once, few, many or a class when expanded.

cdr3_aa: CASSRGPGQIYEQYF; cdr3_nt: TGCGCCAGCAGCCGGGGCCCGGGACAGATCTACGAGCAGTACTTC; j_call: TRBJ2-7; clone_size: NA; v_call: TRBV5-1; d_call: TRBD1
cdr3_aa: CASSYRDRGPYEQYF; cdr3_nt: TGCGCCAGCAGCTACCGGGACAGGGGACCCTACGAGCAGTACTTC; j_call: TRBJ2-7; clone_size: NA; v_call: TRBV5-1; d_call: TRBD1
cdr3_aa: CASRRADTQYF; cdr3_nt: TGTGCCAGCAGGAGGGCGGATACGCAGTATTTT; j_call: TRBJ2-3; clone_size: NA; v_call: TRBV7-9; d_call: NA
cdr3_aa: CASRPDQETQYF; cdr3_nt: TGTGCCAGCCGCCCCGACCAAGAGACCCAGTACTTC; j_call: TRBJ2-5; clone_size: NA; v_call: TRBV6-6; d_call: NA
cdr3_aa: CASTGTVSNEKLFF; cdr3_nt: TGTGCCAGCACCGGGACAGTCAGTAATGAAAAACTGTTTTTT; j_call: TRBJ1-4; clone_size: few; v_call: TRBV7-9; d_call: TRBD1
cdr3_aa: CASTLGGTGSSYEQYF; cdr3_nt: TGTGCCAGCACCCTAGGGGGGACAGGGAGCTCCTACGAGCAGTACTTC; j_call: TRBJ2-7; clone_size: few; v_call: TRBV7-9; d_call: TRBD1
cdr3_aa: CASSAQTGRWGGTDTQYF; cdr3_nt: TGTGCCAGCAGTGCACAGACAGGGCGGTGGGGAGGCACAGATACGCAGTATTTT; j_call: TRBJ2-3; clone_size: few; v_call: TRBV6-1; d_call: TRBD1
cdr3_aa: CASSLEQGAGTEAFF; cdr3_nt: TGTGCCAGCAGCTTAGAACAGGGGGCTGGCACTGAAGCTTTCTTT; j_call: TRBJ1-1; clone_size: few; v_call: TRBV11-2; d_call: TRBD1
cdr3_aa: CSTHDSQETQYF; cdr3_nt: TGCAGCACCCACGACAGCCAAGAGACCCAGTACTTC; j_call: TRBJ2-5; clone_size: NA; v_call: TRBV29-1; d_call: NA
cdr3_aa: CASSLKQGYTEAFF; cdr3_nt: TGTGCCAGCAGCCTAAAACAGGGGTACACTGAAGCTTTCTTT; j_call: TRBJ1-1; clone_size: few; v_call: TRBV27; d_call: TRBD1
cdr3_aa: CASSQGQGPSYEQYF; cdr3_nt: TGTGCCAGCAGCCAGGGACAGGGACCCTCCTACGAGCAGTACTTC; j_call: TRBJ2-7; clone_size: few; v_call: TRBV7-8; d_call: TRBD1
cdr3_aa: CASSGDSYYEQYF; cdr3_nt: TGTGCCAGCAGTGGGGACAGCTACTACGAGCAGTACTTC; j_call: TRBJ2-7; clone_size: NA; v_call: TRBV6-1; d_call: TRBD1
cdr3_aa: CASSGQENYGYTF; cdr3_nt: TGCGCCAGCAGCGGACAGGAAAACTATGGCTACACCTTC; j_call: TRBJ1-2; clone_size: NA; v_call: TRBV5-1; d_call: TRBD1
cdr3_aa: CASSFNVEPSGNTIYF; cdr3_nt: TGTGCCAGCAGCTTTAATGTAGAACCCTCTGGAAACACCATATATTTT; j_call: TRBJ1-3; clone_size: few; v_call: TRBV5-6; d_call: NA
cdr3_aa: CASRRTDSPLHF; cdr3_nt: TGTGCCAGCAGACGGACAGACTCACCCCTCCACTTT; j_call: TRBJ1-6; clone_size: NA; v_call: TRBV6-5; d_call: NA
cdr3_aa: CASSTDPQGMVAEAFF; cdr3_nt: TGTGCCAGTAGTACCGACCCCCAGGGGATGGTGGCTGAAGCTTTCTTT; j_call: TRBJ1-1; clone_size: few; v_call: TRBV19; d_call: NA
cdr3_aa: CASRGTASGANVLTF; cdr3_nt: TGTGCCAGCAGGGGGACAGCCTCTGGGGCCAACGTCCTGACTTTC; j_call: TRBJ2-6; clone_size: few; v_call: TRBV6-5; d_call: TRBD1
cdr3_aa: CASGGSWGATDTQYF; cdr3_nt: TGTGCCAGCGGGGGTTCTTGGGGGGCCACAGATACGCAGTATTTT; j_call: TRBJ2-3; clone_size: NA; v_call: TRBV6-4; d_call: NA
cdr3_aa: CASSLRRGLQPQHF; cdr3_nt: TGTGCCAGCAGTTTAAGGAGGGGGCTTCAGCCCCAGCATTTT; j_call: TRBJ1-5; clone_size: few; v_call: TRBV28; d_call: TRBD1
cdr3_aa: CASSFRDTIYNEQFF; cdr3_nt: TGTGCCAGCAGCTTTCGGGACACCATCTACAATGAGCAGTTCTTC; j_call: TRBJ2-1; clone_size: few; v_call: TRBV5-6; d_call: NA
cdr3_aa: CASSRSGAGQPQHF; cdr3_nt: TGTGCCAGCAGCCGATCAGGGGCAGGTCAGCCCCAGCATTTT; j_call: TRBJ1-5; clone_size: NA; v_call: TRBV7-2; d_call: NA
cdr3_aa: CASSSARGKETQYF; cdr3_nt: TGTGCCAGCAGTTCGGCAAGGGGGAAAGAGACCCAGTACTTC; j_call: TRBJ2-5; clone_size: few; v_call: TRBV6-6; d_call: NA
cdr3_aa: CASSLTGIKETQYF; cdr3_nt: TGTGCCAGCAGCTTGACAGGGATTAAAGAGACCCAGTACTTC; j_call: TRBJ2-5; clone_size: NA; v_call: TRBV7-2; d_call: TRBD1
cdr3_aa: CASSLSGGADTQYF; cdr3_nt: TGTGCCAGCAGCTTATCAGGGGGGGCGGATACGCAGTATTTT; j_call: TRBJ2-3; clone_size: few; v_call: TRBV7-2; d_call: NA
cdr3_aa: CASILYARQKGDEQYF; cdr3_nt: TGTGCCAGCATCTTATACGCGAGACAGAAGGGTGACGAGCAGTACTTC; j_call: TRBJ2-7; clone_size: few; v_call: TRBV7-2; d_call: NA
cdr3_aa: CASSPLVTGELFF; cdr3_nt: TGTGCCAGCAGCCCCCTGGTAACCGGGGAGCTGTTTTTT; j_call: TRBJ2-2; clone_size: NA; v_call: TRBV7-2; d_call: NA
cdr3_aa: CASSAGVISGNTIYF; cdr3_nt: TGTGCCAGCAGCGCGGGAGTGATCTCTGGAAACACCATATATTTT; j_call: TRBJ1-3; clone_size: few; v_call: TRBV9; d_call: NA
cdr3_aa: CASSQDWGQNTEAFF; cdr3_nt: TGCGCCAGCAGCCAAGATTGGGGACAAAACACTGAAGCTTTCTTT; j_call: TRBJ1-1; clone_size: NA; v_call: TRBV4-1; d_call: NA
cdr3_aa: CASSPATGEYYGYTF; cdr3_nt: TGTGCCAGCTCACCAGCAACAGGGGAATACTATGGCTACACCTTC; j_call: TRBJ1-2; clone_size: few; v_call: TRBV18; d_call: TRBD1
cdr3_aa: CASSPRSGLAGRTDTQYF; cdr3_nt: TGTGCCAGCTCACCAAGAAGTGGACTAGCGGGGCGCACAGATACGCAGTATTTT; j_call: TRBJ2-3; clone_size: few; v_call: TRBV18; d_call: TRBD2
cdr3_aa: CASGRGATNEKLFF; cdr3_nt: TGTGCCTCCGGGCGAGGGGCAACTAATGAAAAACTGTTTTTT; j_call: TRBJ1-4; clone_size: NA; v_call: TRBV30; d_call: NA
cdr3_aa: CASCGQGADSPLHF; cdr3_nt: TGTGCCAGCTGCGGACAGGGCGCAGATTCACCCCTCCACTTT; j_call: TRBJ1-6; clone_size: NA; v_call: TRBV6-5; d_call: TRBD1
cdr3_aa: CASRQQGEGETQYF; cdr3_nt: TGTGCCAGCAGACAACAGGGGGAAGGCGAGACCCAGTACTTC; j_call: TRBJ2-5; clone_size: few; v_call: TRBV25-1; d_call: TRBD1
cdr3_aa: CASSPGQGNVGSPLHF; cdr3_nt: TGTGCCAGCAGCCCAGGACAGGGTAACGTAGGTTCACCCCTCCACTTT; j_call: TRBJ1-6; clone_size: NA; v_call: TRBV7-9; d_call: TRBD1
cdr3_aa: CASSLDSHQETQYF; cdr3_nt: TGCGCCAGCAGCCTGGACAGCCACCAAGAGACCCAGTACTTC; j_call: TRBJ2-5; clone_size: few; v_call: TRBV5-1; d_call: NA
cdr3_aa: CSASSQGAISEQYF; cdr3_nt: TGCAGCGCCTCATCCCAGGGGGCGATCTCCGAGCAGTACTTC; j_call: TRBJ2-7; clone_size: few; v_call: TRBV29-1; d_call: TRBD1
cdr3_aa: CASSKGQGNYGYTF; cdr3_nt: TGTGCCAGCAGCAAGGGACAGGGAAACTATGGCTACACCTTC; j_call: TRBJ1-2; clone_size: NA; v_call: TRBV7-9; d_call: TRBD1
cdr3_aa: CASSRTEDYEQYF; cdr3_nt: TGTGCCAGCTCACGGACAGAAGACTACGAGCAGTACTTC; j_call: TRBJ2-7; clone_size: NA; v_call: TRBV18; d_call: NA
cdr3_aa: CAISESMLGGSNTEAFF; cdr3_nt: TGTGCCATCAGTGAGTCGATGTTAGGGGGATCGAACACTGAAGCTTTCTTT; j_call: TRBJ1-1; clone_size: NA; v_call: TRBV10-3; d_call: NA
cdr3_aa: CASSKTSRDTGELFF; cdr3_nt: TGTGCCAGCAGCAAGACTAGCCGGGACACCGGGGAGCTGTTTTTT; j_call: TRBJ2-2; clone_size: NA; v_call: TRBV7-9; d_call: TRBD2
cdr3_aa: CSARGTGSYEQYF; cdr3_nt: TGCAGCGCCCGAGGGACAGGCTCCTACGAGCAGTACTTC; j_call: TRBJ2-7; clone_size: NA; v_call: TRBV29-1; d_call: TRBD1
cdr3_aa: CASSLTGGGTDTQYF; cdr3_nt: TGTGCCAGCAGCCTAACAGGGGGCGGCACAGATACGCAGTATTTT; j_call: TRBJ2-3; clone_size: NA; v_call: TRBV7-9; d_call: TRBD1
cdr3_aa: CASSPQKRNTEAFF; cdr3_nt: TGTGCCAGCTCCCCCCAGAAGAGGAACACTGAAGCTTTCTTT; j_call: TRBJ1-1; clone_size: few; v_call: TRBV18; d_call: NA
cdr3_aa: CATLPFYEGALEAFF; cdr3_nt: TGTGCCACGCTCCCTTTCTATGAGGGAGCCTTAGAAGCTTTCTTT; j_call: TRBJ1-1; clone_size: few; v_call: TRBV6-5; d_call: NA
cdr3_aa: CASSVGAGGYGYTF; cdr3_nt: TGTGCCAGCAGCGTAGGAGCGGGTGGATATGGCTACACCTTC; j_call: TRBJ1-2; clone_size: few; v_call: TRBV9; d_call: NA
cdr3_aa: CASSDRGTYGYTF; cdr3_nt: TGTGCCAGCAGTGATCGGGGTACCTATGGCTACACCTTC; j_call: TRBJ1-2; clone_size: many; v_call: TRBV2; d_call: NA
cdr3_aa: CASSQDGRGGYTF; cdr3_nt: TGTGCCAGCAGCCAAGACGGGAGGGGCGGCTACACCTTC; j_call: TRBJ1-2; clone_size: NA; v_call: TRBV14; d_call: NA